This T cell receptor beta chain derives from a study of T-cell memory formation after mild COVID-19. Study as a whole: Largely donor-specific TCR clusters were found. Study results and limitations: CD4/CD8 balance characterized clones contracting day 15 to 85, and CD4+ skew characterized later expanders. There was no confirmation that second-wave clones peaking on day 37 were SARS-CoV-2 specific. Mostly located in CM and EM were contracting CD4+ clones, with contracting CD8+ clones located in EMRA.

Turning to this clonotype: Antigen unknown.

The CDR3 length is 15 residues. Trimming took off 3 bases at V and 1 base at J, with 11 bases between the two ends. The germline CDR1 and CDR2 sequences are SGHRS and YFSETQ. TCRdb processed the 5' RACE reads anew with MiXCR; each CDR3 protein has one entry. This sample carries approximately 570,000 distinct CDR3 sequences, 15% to 20% of them seen once, and the ten largest clones take 12%. The specimen sequenced was PBMCs or a T cell subset sorted from them (not recorded which). The chain carries TRBV5-1 and TRBJ1-3, with D maybe TRBD1 (5 bases). This clonotype was sampled from an adult woman who had mild COVID-19 (a few samples of this study predate the infection). Cell type and time point are not known. The CDR3 loop reads CASSSHPGSGNTIYF. As DNA, the CDR3 is TGCGCCAGCAGCTCACACCCAGGGTCTGGAAACACCATATATTTT. The complete variable domain, with remaining parts taken from reference TRBV5-1 and TRBJ1-3, reads KAGVTQTPRYLIKTRGQQVTLSCSPISGHRSVSWYQQTPGQGLQFLFEYFSETQRNKGNFPGRFSGRQFSNSRSEMNVSTLELGDSALYLCASSSHPGSGNTIYFGEGSWLTVV.